A selection of T cell receptor beta chains follows, all from one sample in a study of beta chain features in type 1 diabetes. Sequencing was performed with immunoSEQ multiplex PCR; in TCRdb, only in-frame clones are kept and a portion is missing. The data show about 230,000 clones, 16% seen once. The sample was naive CD4+ T cells from blood. These receptors were collected from a man younger than 40 with type 1 diabetes. The CDR3 runs from the conserved cysteine through the conserved F or W. Fields, in order: clone size, D gene, J gene, V gene, CDR3 protein, CDR3 DNA. D genes are given only for firm matches. The size of a clone is reported for some rows only, either as once, few or many, or as a class for expanded clones.

-	-	TRBJ2-1	TRBV30	CAWGRERDNEQFF	TGTGCCTGGGGCAGGGAACGGGACAATGAGCAGTTCTTC
few	-	TRBJ2-7	TRBV5-1	CASSSFYEQYF	TGCGCCAGCAGCTCCTTCTACGAGCAGTACTTC
few	TRBD1	TRBJ1-1	TRBV9	CASSADRGAPEAFF	TGTGCCAGCAGCGCAGACAGGGGAGCCCCTGAAGCTTTCTTT
few	-	TRBJ1-1	TRBV9	CASSVGPGNTEAFF	TGTGCCAGCAGCGTAGGGCCGGGGAACACTGAAGCTTTCTTT
-	-	TRBJ2-7	TRBV5-4	CASSFIRTGSSYEQYF	TGTGCCAGCAGCTTCATCCGAACAGGATCTTCCTACGAGCAGTACTTC
few	-	TRBJ1-5	TRBV7-9	CASSSGGNQPQHF	TGTGCCAGCAGCTCTGGGGGGAATCAGCCCCAGCATTTT
-	-	TRBJ2-6	TRBV7-6	CASSSSQPGANVLTF	TGTGCCAGCAGCTCTAGTCAACCTGGGGCCAACGTCCTGACTTTC
few	TRBD1	TRBJ2-7	TRBV5-1	CASSRGTGNEQYF	TGCGCCAGCAGCCGCGGGACAGGGAACGAGCAGTACTTC
-	-	TRBJ2-2	TRBV30	CASQGFGELFF	TGTGCCTCCCAGGGATTCGGGGAGCTGTTTTTT
-	TRBD1	TRBJ1-1	TRBV29-1	CSAPWTGASEAFF	TGCAGCGCCCCCTGGACAGGGGCATCTGAAGCTTTCTTT
few	-	TRBJ2-3	TRBV6-1	CASSEVGTDTQYF	TGTGCCAGCAGTGAAGTCGGAACAGATACGCAGTATTTT
few	TRBD2	TRBJ2-7	TRBV30	CAWSRQGGTYEQYF	TGTGCCTGGAGTAGGCAGGGAGGGACCTACGAGCAGTACTTC
-	TRBD1	TRBJ1-5	TRBV29-1	CSVAINRGGQPQHF	TGCAGCGTTGCCATCAACAGGGGTGGGCAGCCCCAGCATTTT